What follows are 20 T cell receptor beta chains derived from one specimen sequenced in a study of blood T cell repertoires in COVID-19. Sequenced by immunoSEQ multiplex PCR; TCRdb stores in-frame clones only, minus some. In the table there are about 120,000 clones, 70% to 90% of which are singletons. Sequencing was performed on peripheral blood. Receptors were obtained from a man aged 60-69 years with acute or convalescent COVID-19.

The table lists this clone with a count of one. The chain uses TRBV9 and TRBJ2-5, with D possibly matching TRBD1 (5 bases). V was pared by 3 bases and J by 1 base, with 10 bases between. In germline, CDR1 is SGDLS, CDR2 YYNGEE. This CDR3 spans 14 amino acids. CDR3 in DNA: TGTGCCAGCAGCGGGGGCAGGAGCCAAGAGACCCAGTACTTC. Protein product: CASSGGRSQETQYF. The entire variable domain, with the rest obtained from reference TRBV9 and TRBJ2-5, is as follows: DSGVTQTPKHLITATGQRVTLRCSPRSGDLSVYWYQQSLDQGLQFLIQYYNGEERAKGNILERFSAQQFPDLHSELNLSSLELGDSALYFCASSGGRSQETQYFGPGTRLLVL.

The chain couples TRBV6-5 to TRBJ1-3; possibly TRBD1 for D (6 bases). This CDR3 has 15 amino acids. Per germline, CDR1 MNHEY and CDR2 SVGAGI. V shed 5 bases and J shed 0 bases, with 11 bases lying between them. The CDR3 sequence: CASSPLDSSGNTIYF. The CDR3 DNA reads as TGTGCCAGCAGTCCGCTGGACAGCTCTGGAAACACCATATATTTT.

The chain combines TRBV18 with TRBJ2-7; 8 bases match TRBD2. The CDR3 has 15 amino acids. V lost 3 bases, J lost 2 bases, and 6 bases stayed unmatched. The V gene's germline CDR1 is KGHSH and CDR2 LQKENI. The CDR3 is CASSPGAGGTYEQYF. In nucleotides, the CDR3 is TGTGCCAGCTCACCGGGGGCGGGAGGTACCTACGAGCAGTACTTC.

J is TRBJ2-7 and V is TRBV6-2 or TRBV6-3; no reliable D call. The germline gives CDR1 MNHEY, CDR2 SVGEGT. This CDR3 is built from 13 residues. V lost 6 bases and J lost 0, with 9 bases in between. The CDR3 region has the DNA TGTGCCAGCAGCCTAGATATCTCCTACGAGCAGTACTTC. It yields the protein CASSLDISYEQYF.

The chain employs TRBV29-1 and TRBJ1-2; 7 positions match TRBD1. V lost 6 bases to trimming and J lost 5 bases; unmatched junction nucleotides: 9. Germline V gene lookup returns CDR1 SQVTM and CDR2 ANQGSEA. The CDR3 length is 13 residues. DNA for the CDR3: TGCAGCGTGGGAACCGGGACAGAATATGGCTACACCTTC. Residues: CSVGTGTEYGYTF.

This sequence joins TRBV5-4 and TRBJ2-2, with TRBD1 matching 8 bases. V dropped 5 bases and J dropped 4; count of bases not matched to a gene: 4. Germline V gives CDR1 SGHNT, CDR2 YYREEE (reference sequence). The CDR3 has 14 amino acids. The CDR3 DNA follows: TGTGCCAGCAGTGGGACAGGATCCACCGGGGAGCTGTTTTTT. It yields the protein CASSGTGSTGELFF.

The chain recombines TRBV7-9 with TRBJ2-6; 10 nucleotides match TRBD1. Germline values: CDR1 SEHNR, CDR2 FQNEAQ (reference sequence). This CDR3 spans 18 amino acids. Unmatched junction bases numbered 6, after V lost 2 bases and J lost 2 bases. The CDR3: CASSLPGQGRAGANVLTF. The CDR3 region has the DNA TGTGCCAGCAGCTTACCGGGACAGGGGAGAGCTGGGGCCAACGTCCTGACTTTC.

The chain is built from TRBV29-1 and TRBJ2-3, with D possibly TRBD2 on 6 matching bases. This CDR3 has 15 amino acids. Germline V gives CDR1 SQVTM, CDR2 ANQGSEA. The V end lost 3 bases, the J end lost 2 bases, and 15 bases lay between the germline ends. This CDR3 reads CSVDSGLLNTDTQYF. For the CDR3, the DNA is TGCAGCGTTGATTCGGGACTGCTGAACACAGATACGCAGTATTTT.

This rearrangement joins TRBV25-1 to TRBJ1-1, with D hard to call. Trimming took off 4 bases at V and 0 bases at J, with 9 bases between the two ends. CDR1 MGHDK and CDR2 SYGVNS come from the germline V gene. This CDR3 has 14 residues. CDR3 in DNA: TGTGCCAGCAGTGCCTCTAGTTTGAACACTGAAGCTTTCTTT. This encodes CASSASSLNTEAFF.

CDR3 in DNA: TGTGCCACCAAGGGCGACAGTAGCAATCAGCCCCAGCATTTT. Protein sequence: CATKGDSSNQPQHF. The chain recombines TRBV19 with TRBJ1-5, with TRBD1 as a possible D gene (5 bases). The CDR3 runs to 14 residues. Trimming removed 10 bases from V and 0 bases from J, with 13 bases in between. Germline loops: CDR1 LNHDA, CDR2 SQIVND (reference sequence). The variable domain in full, completed from reference TRBV19 and TRBJ1-5, reads DGGITQSPKYLFRKEGQNVTLSCEQNLNHDAMYWYRQDPGQGLRLIYYSQIVNDFQKGDIAEGYSVSREKKESFPLTVTSAQKNPTAFYLCATKGDSSNQPQHFGDGTRLSIL.

The CDR3 here is CASSEFRDYNSPLHF. The CDR3 DNA reads TGTGCCAGCAGTGAATTTCGGGATTATAATTCACCCCTCCACTTT. The chain links TRBV6-1 to TRBJ1-6; D remains ambiguous. There are 15 residues in the CDR3. Germline V gene data show CDR1 as MNHNS and CDR2 as SASEGT. V was shortened by 2 bases and J by 4 bases, with 9 bases between the two germline ends.

The chain recombines TRBV5-1 with TRBJ2-4; TRBD2 aligns across 10 bases. CDR3 length: 15 residues. Germline trimming cut 1 base from V and 7 bases from J; bases unmatched to any gene: 5. Germline V lookup: CDR1 SGHRS, CDR2 YFSETQ. The CDR3 sequence: CASSLLAGEANIQYF. The CDR3 region has the DNA TGCGCCAGCAGCTTGCTAGCGGGAGAGGCCAACATTCAGTACTTC.

The V gene is TRBV4-2, the J gene TRBJ2-7, with D possibly matching TRBD1 (6 bases). The length of the CDR3 is 15 residues. The V end was cut by 2 bases, the J end by 2 bases, with 13 bases between. The germline V gene has CDR1 LGHNA and CDR2 YNFKEQ. This CDR3 reads CASSQSGQTAYEQYF. The CDR3 bases are TGTGCCAGCAGCCAATCTGGACAGACCGCCTACGAGCAGTACTTC.

This clone was counted between two and nine times. The chain couples TRBV3-1 (or the pseudogene TRBV3-2) to TRBJ2-3, with TRBD1 as a possible D gene (6 bases). With 0 bases removed from V and 9 bases from J, the gap between germline ends came to 7 bases. From germline, CDR1 is LGHDT and CDR2 YNNKEL (reference sequence). The CDR3 is 12 amino acids. As DNA, the CDR3 is TGTGCCAGCAGCCAAGAGGGGACAACGCAGTATTTT. Encoded protein: CASSQEGTTQYF.

This clone was detected a few times. The rearrangement links TRBV4-1 to TRBJ1-2; TRBD1 matches at 7 bases. V was clipped by 4 bases and J by 4 bases; unmatched bases: 6. The CDR3 totals 14 residues. Germline V lookup: CDR1 MGHRA, CDR2 YSYEKL. The CDR3 nucleotides are TGCGCCAGCAGCCCCCACAGGGGTCCCTATGGCTACACCTTC. Protein: CASSPHRGPYGYTF.

V is TRBV11-2 and J is TRBJ2-5; D is possibly TRBD2 (6 bases). The CDR3 has 14 amino acids. CDR1 is SGHAT, CDR2 FQNNGV, per germline. V gave up 5 bases and J gave up 4 bases, with 14 bases separating them. The CDR3 sequence: CASSQMGGGETQYF. The CDR3 DNA reads as TGTGCCAGCAGCCAAATGGGGGGAGGAGAGACCCAGTACTTC.

This chain uses TRBV6-6 with TRBJ1-5; D ambiguous. Trimming stripped 0 bases from V and 2 bases from J, with 8 bases between. This CDR3 has 15 amino acids. The germline CDR1 and CDR2 sequences are MNHNY and SVGAGI (reference sequence). Here the CDR3 DNA reads TGTGCCAGCAGTTACTCTCTCCGGGGCAATCAGCCCCAGCATTTT. This translates into CASSYSLRGNQPQHF.

The V call is TRBV27, the J call TRBJ2-5, with D uncertain. Between the trimmed V and J ends, which lost 6 bases and 0 bases, there was a span of 8 bases. From germline, CDR1 is MNHEY and CDR2 SMNVEV (reference sequence). This CDR3 spans 13 amino acids. The CDR3 nucleotides read TGTGCCAGCAGGAGATTAGACCAAGAGACCCAGTACTTC. Translation: CASRRLDQETQYF.

This chain uses TRBV10-3 with TRBJ2-2; possibly TRBD2 for D (6 bases). Trimming pared 6 bases from V and 7 bases from J, leaving 12 bases between. This CDR3 contains 13 residues. Germline V gives CDR1 ENHRY, CDR2 SYGVKD. CDR3 nucleotide sequence: TGTGCCATCAGCCGACTAGATGACGGGGAGCTGTTTTTT. It is translated as CAISRLDDGELFF.

The DNA of the CDR3 is TGCGCCAGCCGACGGGTCGCAGGGGCGAACACTGAAGCTTTCTTT. Encoded protein: CASRRVAGANTEAFF. J is TRBJ1-1 and V is TRBV23-1; perhaps TRBD1 as D (6 bases). TRBV23-1 is an open reading frame, and its role is uncertain. The CDR3 sequence is 15 residues long. V shed 8 bases and J shed 1 base, with 17 bases lying between them.